Presented here are 9 T cell receptor beta chains from one specimen sequenced in a study of control samples from healthy donors and cancer patients. The method was immunoSEQ multiplex PCR; TCRdb's version includes in-frame clones alone and lacks a portion of them. There are hundreds of thousands of clones in the sample; about nine tenths occur only once, and approximately 6.3% lies in the top ten. Sequenced input: PBMCs. The origin of the receptors is a man aged 35 to 55 with head and neck cancer.

This chain links TRBV12-1 with TRBJ2-5; the tabulated D call, TRBD1, remains unverified against the DNA. TRBV12-1 is flagged as a pseudogene. The CDR3 is 16 residues long. The CDR3 loop is CASSFVGTGGQETQYF. The CDR3, as DNA: TGTGCCAGCAGCTTTGTAGGGACAGGGGGCCAAGAGACCCAGTACTTC.

As regards this clone: Other DNA sequences in this specimen translate into the identical CDR3. The rearrangement links TRBV19 to TRBJ2-7; D may be TRBD2 (5 bases). The ends were cut back, 5 bases at V and 1 base at J, with 9 bases in the middle. From germline, CDR1 is LNHDA and CDR2 SQIVND (reference sequence). The CDR3 spans 13 residues. The CDR3 spells CASSDRGSYEQYF. CDR3 nucleotides: TGTGCCAGTAGTGACCGGGGATCCTACGAGCAGTACTTC. Drawing the rest from reference TRBV19 and TRBJ2-7, the complete variable domain is DGGITQSPKYLFRKEGQNVTLSCEQNLNHDAMYWYRQDPGQGLRLIYYSQIVNDFQKGDIAEGYSVSREKKESFPLTVTSAQKNPTAFYLCASSDRGSYEQYFGPGTRLTVT.

The V call is TRBV6-4, the J call TRBJ2-7; either TRBD1 or TRBD2 may supply D (7 bases each). This CDR3 is built from 15 residues. V lost 11 bases to trimming and J lost 0 bases, with 20 bases between them. CDR1 MRHNA and CDR2 SNTAGT come from the germline V gene. The DNA for the CDR3 is TGTGCCCCAGACAGGGAGGGTTTTTCCTCCTACGAGCAGTACTTC. Amino acid sequence: CAPDREGFSSYEQYF.

The J gene is TRBJ1-6, the V gene TRBV21-1; the listed D gene, TRBD1, was not tested against the DNA. TRBV21-1 is described as a pseudogene. The CDR3 extends over 18 amino acids. CDR3 loop: CASSNETGYTPTNSPLHF. The CDR3 DNA reads TGTGCCAGCAGCAATGAGACAGGCTATACCCCCACTAATTCACCCCTCCACTTT.

This chain uses TRBV9 with TRBJ2-2; weak D call: TRBD2 (7 bases). Germline V gene data show CDR1 as SGDLS and CDR2 as YYNGEE. The CDR3 runs to 16 residues. Trimming shortened V by 0 bases and J by 0 bases, and 9 bases separated the two germline ends. The CDR3 DNA reads TGTGCCAGCAGCGTAGAAGGGGGGGCGAACACCGGGGAGCTGTTTTTT. Translating gives CASSVEGGANTGELFF.

This chain uses TRBV9 with TRBJ2-3, with D perhaps assigned TRBD1 or TRBD2 (5 bases each). CDR3 size: 14 residues. V lost 3 bases and J 5 bases, leaving 13 bases between the germline ends. In germline, CDR1 is SGDLS, CDR2 YYNGEE. The CDR3 loop is CASSGDGGRDTQYF. For the CDR3, the DNA is TGTGCCAGCAGCGGGGACGGAGGACGAGATACGCAGTATTTT.

This chain joins TRBV12-3 or TRBV12-4 and TRBJ2-1, with D possibly being TRBD2 (5 bases). The V and J ends lost 4 bases and 9 bases respectively, with 10 bases between them. The CDR3 is 12 residues long. The CDR3 coding sequence is TGTGCCAGCAGTTACGGACTTTTTGAGCAGTTCTTC. Its protein is CASSYGLFEQFF.

The V gene is TRBV5-1, the J gene TRBJ1-1, with D unresolved. Trimming pared 0 bases from V and 9 bases from J, leaving 21 bases between. Germline V CDR1 and CDR2: SGHRS, YFSETQ. The CDR3 has 16 residues. CDR3 amino acids: CASSLASNPSSPKAFF. In nucleotides, the CDR3 is TGCGCCAGCAGCTTGGCTTCCAACCCGAGCAGCCCCAAAGCTTTCTTT.

This clone was picked up one time. The V call is TRBV12-2, the J call TRBJ2-1; the table names TRBD2, a call not compared with the DNA. TRBV12-2 is shown as a pseudogene. The length of the CDR3 is 16 residues. The CDR3 sequence is CASRLRLAGENNEQFF. In DNA form, the CDR3 reads TGTGCAAGTCGCCTGAGACTAGCGGGGGAGAACAATGAGCAGTTCTTC.